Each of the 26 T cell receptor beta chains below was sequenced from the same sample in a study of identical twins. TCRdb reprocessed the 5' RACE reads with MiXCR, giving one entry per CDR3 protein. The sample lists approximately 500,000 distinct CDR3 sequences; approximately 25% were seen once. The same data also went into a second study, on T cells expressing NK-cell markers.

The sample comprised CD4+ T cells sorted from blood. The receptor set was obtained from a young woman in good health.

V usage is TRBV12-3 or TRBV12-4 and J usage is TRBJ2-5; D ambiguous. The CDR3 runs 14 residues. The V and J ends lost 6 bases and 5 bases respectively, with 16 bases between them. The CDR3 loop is CASSPNGLGETQYF. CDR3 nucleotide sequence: TGTGCCAGCAGCCCGAACGGGCTCGGGGAGACCCAGTACTTC.

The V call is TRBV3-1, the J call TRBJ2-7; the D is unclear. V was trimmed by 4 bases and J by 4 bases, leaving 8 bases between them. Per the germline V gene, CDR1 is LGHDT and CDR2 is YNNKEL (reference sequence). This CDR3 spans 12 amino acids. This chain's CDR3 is CASSLGDYEQYF. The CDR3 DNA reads TGTGCCAGCAGCCTTGGGGATTACGAGCAGTACTTC.

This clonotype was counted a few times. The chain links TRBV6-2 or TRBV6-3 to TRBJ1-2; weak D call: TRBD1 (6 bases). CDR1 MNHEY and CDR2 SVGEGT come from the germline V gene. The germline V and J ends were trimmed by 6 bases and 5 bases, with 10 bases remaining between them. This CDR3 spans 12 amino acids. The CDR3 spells CASRTGTYGYTF. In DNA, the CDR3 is TGTGCCAGCAGGACCGGGACATATGGCTACACCTTC.

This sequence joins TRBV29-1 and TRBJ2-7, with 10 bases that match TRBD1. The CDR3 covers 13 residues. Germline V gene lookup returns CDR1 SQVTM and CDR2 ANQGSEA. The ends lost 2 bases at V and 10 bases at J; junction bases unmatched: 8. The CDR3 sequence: CSVERATGGGQYF. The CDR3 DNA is TGCAGCGTTGAAAGGGCGACAGGGGGCGGACAGTACTTC.

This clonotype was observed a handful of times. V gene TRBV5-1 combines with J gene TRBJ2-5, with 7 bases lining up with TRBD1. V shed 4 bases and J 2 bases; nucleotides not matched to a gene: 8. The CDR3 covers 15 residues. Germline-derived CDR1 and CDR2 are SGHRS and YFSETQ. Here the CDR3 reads CASSIGQASQETQYF. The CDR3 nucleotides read TGCGCCAGCAGCATAGGACAGGCCTCACAAGAGACCCAGTACTTC.

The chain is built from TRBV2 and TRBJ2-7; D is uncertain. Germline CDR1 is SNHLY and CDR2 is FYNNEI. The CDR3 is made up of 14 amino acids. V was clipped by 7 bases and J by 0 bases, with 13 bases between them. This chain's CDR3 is CASKWQMTSYEQYF. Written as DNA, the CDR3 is TGTGCCAGCAAATGGCAAATGACCTCCTACGAGCAGTACTTC.

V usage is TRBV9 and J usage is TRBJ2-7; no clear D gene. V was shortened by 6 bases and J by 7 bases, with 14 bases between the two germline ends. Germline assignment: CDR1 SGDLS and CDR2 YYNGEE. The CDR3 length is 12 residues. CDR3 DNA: TGTGCCAGCAACAAGGACGGATCAGAGCAGTACTTC. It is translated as CASNKDGSEQYF.

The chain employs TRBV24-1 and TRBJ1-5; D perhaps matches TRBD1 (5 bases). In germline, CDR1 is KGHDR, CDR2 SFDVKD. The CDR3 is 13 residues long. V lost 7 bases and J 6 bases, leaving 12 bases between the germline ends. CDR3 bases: TGTGCCACCAGCGGGGGGTGGGGTCAGCCCCAGCATTTT. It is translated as CATSGGWGQPQHF.

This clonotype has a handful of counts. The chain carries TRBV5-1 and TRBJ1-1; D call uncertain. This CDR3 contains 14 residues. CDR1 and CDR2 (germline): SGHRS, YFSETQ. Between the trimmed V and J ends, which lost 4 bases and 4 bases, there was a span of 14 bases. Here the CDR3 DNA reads TGCGCCAGCAGCCCCCCGGCCCTCTCCACTGAAGCTTTCTTT. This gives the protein CASSPPALSTEAFF. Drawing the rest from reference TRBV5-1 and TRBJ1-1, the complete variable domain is KAGVTQTPRYLIKTRGQQVTLSCSPISGHRSVSWYQQTPGQGLQFLFEYFSETQRNKGNFPGRFSGRQFSNSRSEMNVSTLELGDSALYLCASSPPALSTEAFFGQGTRLTVV.

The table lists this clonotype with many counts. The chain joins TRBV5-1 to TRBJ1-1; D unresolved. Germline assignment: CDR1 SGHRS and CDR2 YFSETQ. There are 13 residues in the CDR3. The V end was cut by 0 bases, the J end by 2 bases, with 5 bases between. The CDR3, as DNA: TGCGCCAGCAGCTTGGAAGCCAACACTGAAGCTTTCTTT. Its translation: CASSLEANTEAFF.

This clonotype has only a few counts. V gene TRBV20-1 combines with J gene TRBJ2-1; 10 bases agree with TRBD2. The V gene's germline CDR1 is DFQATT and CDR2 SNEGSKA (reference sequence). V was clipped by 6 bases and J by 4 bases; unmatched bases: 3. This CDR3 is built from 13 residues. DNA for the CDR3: TGCAGTGCGGTAGCGGGAGGATACAATGAGCAGTTCTTC. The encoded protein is CSAVAGGYNEQFF.

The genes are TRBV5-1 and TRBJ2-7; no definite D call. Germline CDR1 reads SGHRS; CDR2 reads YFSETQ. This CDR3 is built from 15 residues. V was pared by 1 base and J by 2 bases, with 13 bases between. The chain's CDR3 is CASSLKLYPTYEQYF. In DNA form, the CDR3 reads TGCGCCAGCAGCTTGAAGCTGTATCCCACCTACGAGCAGTACTTC.

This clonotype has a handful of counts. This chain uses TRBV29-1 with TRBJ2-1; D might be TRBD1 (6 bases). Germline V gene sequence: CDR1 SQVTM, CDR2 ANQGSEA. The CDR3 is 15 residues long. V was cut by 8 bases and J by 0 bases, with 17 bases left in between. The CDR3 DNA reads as TGCAGCCTAACCGGGACAACAAGCTCCTACAATGAGCAGTTCTTC. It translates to CSLTGTTSSYNEQFF.

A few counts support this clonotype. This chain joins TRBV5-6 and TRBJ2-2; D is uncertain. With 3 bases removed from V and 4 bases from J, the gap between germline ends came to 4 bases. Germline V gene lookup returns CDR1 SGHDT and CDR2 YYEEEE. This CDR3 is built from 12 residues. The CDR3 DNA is TGTGCCAGCAGCTGGTCCACCGGGGAGCTGTTTTTT. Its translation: CASSWSTGELFF.

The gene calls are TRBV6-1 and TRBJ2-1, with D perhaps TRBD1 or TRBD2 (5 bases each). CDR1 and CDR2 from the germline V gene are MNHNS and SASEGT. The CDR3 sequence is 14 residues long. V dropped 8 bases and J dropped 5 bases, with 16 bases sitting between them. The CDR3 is CASSPRDGHNEQFF. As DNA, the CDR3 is TGTGCCAGCTCGCCGAGGGACGGCCACAATGAGCAGTTCTTC.

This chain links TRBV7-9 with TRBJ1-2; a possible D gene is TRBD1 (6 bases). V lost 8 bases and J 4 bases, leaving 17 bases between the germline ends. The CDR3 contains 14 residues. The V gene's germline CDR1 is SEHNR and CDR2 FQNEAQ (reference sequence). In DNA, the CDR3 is TGTGCCAGCCTCCGGGGGGCAGAGAGCTATGGCTACACCTTC. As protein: CASLRGAESYGYTF.

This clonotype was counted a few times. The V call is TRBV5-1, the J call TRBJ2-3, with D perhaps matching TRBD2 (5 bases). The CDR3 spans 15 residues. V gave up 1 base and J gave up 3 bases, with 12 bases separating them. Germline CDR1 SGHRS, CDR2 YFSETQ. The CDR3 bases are TGCGCCAGCAGCTTGCTGGACTCCGAGACAGATACGCAGTATTTT. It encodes CASSLLDSETDTQYF.

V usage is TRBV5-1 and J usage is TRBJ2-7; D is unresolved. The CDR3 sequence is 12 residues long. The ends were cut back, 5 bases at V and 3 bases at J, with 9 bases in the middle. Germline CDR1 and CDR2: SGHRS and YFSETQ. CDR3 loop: CASSSYGYEQYF. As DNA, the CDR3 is TGCGCCAGCAGTTCTTATGGCTACGAGCAGTACTTC.

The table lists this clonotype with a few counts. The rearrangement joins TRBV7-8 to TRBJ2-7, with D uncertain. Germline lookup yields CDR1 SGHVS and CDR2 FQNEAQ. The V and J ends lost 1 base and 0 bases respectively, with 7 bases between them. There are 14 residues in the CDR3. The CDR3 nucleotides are TGTGCCAGCAGCTTAGGACGCTTCTCCTACGAGCAGTACTTC. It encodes CASSLGRFSYEQYF.

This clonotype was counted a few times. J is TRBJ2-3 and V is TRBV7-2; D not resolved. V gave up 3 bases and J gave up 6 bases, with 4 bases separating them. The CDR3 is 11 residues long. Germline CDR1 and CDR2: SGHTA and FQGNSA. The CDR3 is CASSFMDTQYF. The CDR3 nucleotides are TGTGCCAGCAGCTTCATGGATACGCAGTATTTT.

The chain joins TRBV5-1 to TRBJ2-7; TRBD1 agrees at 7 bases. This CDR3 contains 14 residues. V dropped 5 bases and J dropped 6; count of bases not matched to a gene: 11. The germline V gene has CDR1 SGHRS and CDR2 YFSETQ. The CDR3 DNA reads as TGCGCCAGCAGGGACCGTCCTCGGGACAGCGAGCAGTACTTC. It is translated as CASRDRPRDSEQYF.

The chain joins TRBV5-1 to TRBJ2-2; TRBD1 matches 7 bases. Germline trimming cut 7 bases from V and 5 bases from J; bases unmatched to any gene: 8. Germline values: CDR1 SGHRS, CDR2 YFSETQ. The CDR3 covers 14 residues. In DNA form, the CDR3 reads TGCGCCAGCGGACAGGATGGTAGAACCGGGGAGCTGTTTTTT. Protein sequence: CASGQDGRTGELFF.

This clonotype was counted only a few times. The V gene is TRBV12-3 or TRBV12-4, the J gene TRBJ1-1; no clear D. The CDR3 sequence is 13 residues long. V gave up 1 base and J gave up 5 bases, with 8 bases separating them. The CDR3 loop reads CASSLDLGTEAFF. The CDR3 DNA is TGTGCCAGCAGTTTAGACCTTGGAACTGAAGCTTTCTTT.

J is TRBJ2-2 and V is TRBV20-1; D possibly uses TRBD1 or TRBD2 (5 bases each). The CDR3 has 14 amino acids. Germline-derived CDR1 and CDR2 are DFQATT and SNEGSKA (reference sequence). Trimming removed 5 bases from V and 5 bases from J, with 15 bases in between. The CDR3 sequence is CSASGLEGTGELFF. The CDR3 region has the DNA TGCAGTGCTTCGGGCCTAGAGGGGACCGGGGAGCTGTTTTTT.

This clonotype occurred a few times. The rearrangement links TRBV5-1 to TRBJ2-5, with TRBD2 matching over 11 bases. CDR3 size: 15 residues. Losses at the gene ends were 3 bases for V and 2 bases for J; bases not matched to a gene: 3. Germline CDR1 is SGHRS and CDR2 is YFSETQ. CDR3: CASSWGLAVQETQYF. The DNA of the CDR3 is TGCGCCAGCAGCTGGGGACTAGCGGTGCAAGAGACCCAGTACTTC. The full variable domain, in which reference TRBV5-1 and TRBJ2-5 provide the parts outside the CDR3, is KAGVTQTPRYLIKTRGQQVTLSCSPISGHRSVSWYQQTPGQGLQFLFEYFSETQRNKGNFPGRFSGRQFSNSRSEMNVSTLELGDSALYLCASSWGLAVQETQYFGPGTRLLVL.

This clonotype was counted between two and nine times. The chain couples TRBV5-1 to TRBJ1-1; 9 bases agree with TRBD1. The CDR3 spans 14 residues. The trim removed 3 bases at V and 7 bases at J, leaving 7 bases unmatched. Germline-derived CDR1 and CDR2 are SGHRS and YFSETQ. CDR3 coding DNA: TGCGCCAGCAGCTCCCAGGGGGGACAGGGTGAAGCTTTCTTT. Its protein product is CASSSQGGQGEAFF.